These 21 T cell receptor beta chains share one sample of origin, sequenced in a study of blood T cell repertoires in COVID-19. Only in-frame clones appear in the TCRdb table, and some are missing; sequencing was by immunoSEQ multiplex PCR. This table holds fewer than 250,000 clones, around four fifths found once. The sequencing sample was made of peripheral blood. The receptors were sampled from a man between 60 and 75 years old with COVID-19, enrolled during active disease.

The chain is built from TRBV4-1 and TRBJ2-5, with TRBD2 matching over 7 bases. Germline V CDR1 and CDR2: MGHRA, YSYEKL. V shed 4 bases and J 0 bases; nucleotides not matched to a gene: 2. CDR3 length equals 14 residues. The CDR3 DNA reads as TGCGCCAGCAGCCGTCTAGCGGACCAAGAGACCCAGTACTTC. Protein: CASSRLADQETQYF.

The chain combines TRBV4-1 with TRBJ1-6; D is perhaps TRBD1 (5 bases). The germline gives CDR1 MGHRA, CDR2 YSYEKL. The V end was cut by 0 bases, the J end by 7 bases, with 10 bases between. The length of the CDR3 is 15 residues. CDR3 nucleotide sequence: TGCGCCAGCAGCCAAGATCACGCAGGGAATTCACCCCTCCACTTT. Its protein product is CASSQDHAGNSPLHF.

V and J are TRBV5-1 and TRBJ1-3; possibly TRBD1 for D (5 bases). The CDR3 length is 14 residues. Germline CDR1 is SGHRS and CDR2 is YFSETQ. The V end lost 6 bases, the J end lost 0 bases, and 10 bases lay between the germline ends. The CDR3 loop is CASTQDPSGNTIYF. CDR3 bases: TGCGCCAGCACACAGGATCCCTCTGGAAACACCATATATTTT.

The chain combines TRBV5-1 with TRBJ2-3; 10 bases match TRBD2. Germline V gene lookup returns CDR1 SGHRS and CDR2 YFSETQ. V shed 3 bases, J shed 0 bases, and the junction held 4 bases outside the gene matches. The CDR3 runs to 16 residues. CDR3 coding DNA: TGCGCCAGCAGCTGGGGGACTAGCGAGAGCACAGATACGCAGTATTTT. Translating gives CASSWGTSESTDTQYF.

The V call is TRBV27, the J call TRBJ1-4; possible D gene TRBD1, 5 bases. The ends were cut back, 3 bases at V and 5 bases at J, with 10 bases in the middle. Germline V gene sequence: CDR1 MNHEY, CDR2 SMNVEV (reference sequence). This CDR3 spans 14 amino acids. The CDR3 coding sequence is TGTGCCAGCAGTTTTGGGGGGTTGAATGAAAAACTGTTTTTT. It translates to CASSFGGLNEKLFF.

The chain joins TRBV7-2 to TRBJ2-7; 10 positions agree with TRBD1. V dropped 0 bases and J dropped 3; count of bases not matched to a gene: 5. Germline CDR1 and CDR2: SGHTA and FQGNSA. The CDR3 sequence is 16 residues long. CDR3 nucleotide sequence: TGTGCCAGCAGCTTAGCGGGGACAGGGGCCATCTACGAGCAGTACTTC. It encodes CASSLAGTGAIYEQYF.

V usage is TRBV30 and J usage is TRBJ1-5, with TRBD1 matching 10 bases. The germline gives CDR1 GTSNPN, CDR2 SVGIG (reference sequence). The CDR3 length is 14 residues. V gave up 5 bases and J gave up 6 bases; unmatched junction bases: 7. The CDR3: CAWATDRGRQPQHF. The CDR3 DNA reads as TGTGCCTGGGCGACTGACAGGGGGCGTCAGCCCCAGCATTTT.

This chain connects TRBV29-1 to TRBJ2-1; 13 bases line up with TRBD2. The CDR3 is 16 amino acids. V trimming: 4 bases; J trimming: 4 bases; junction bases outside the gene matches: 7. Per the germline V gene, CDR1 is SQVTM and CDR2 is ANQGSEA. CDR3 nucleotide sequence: TGCAGCGTTGGGACTAGCGGGAGCCTTGCTTACAATGAGCAGTTCTTC. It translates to CSVGTSGSLAYNEQFF.

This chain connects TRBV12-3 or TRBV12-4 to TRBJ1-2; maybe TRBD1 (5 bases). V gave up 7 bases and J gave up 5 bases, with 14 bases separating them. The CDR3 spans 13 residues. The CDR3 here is CASNLSGEYGYTF. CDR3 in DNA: TGTGCCAGCAATCTTTCGGGGGAATATGGCTACACCTTC.

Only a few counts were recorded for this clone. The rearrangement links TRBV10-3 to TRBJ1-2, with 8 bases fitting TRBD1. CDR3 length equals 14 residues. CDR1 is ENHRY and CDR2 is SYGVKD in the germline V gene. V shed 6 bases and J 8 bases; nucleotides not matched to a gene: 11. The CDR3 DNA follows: TGTGCCATCAGCGTGGACAGGGTAGGAGAAGGCTACACCTTC. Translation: CAISVDRVGEGYTF.

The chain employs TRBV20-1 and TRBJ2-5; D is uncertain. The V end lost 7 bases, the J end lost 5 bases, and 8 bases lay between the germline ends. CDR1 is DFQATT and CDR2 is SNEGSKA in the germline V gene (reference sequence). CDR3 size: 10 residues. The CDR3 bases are TGCAGTGGAGACGGGGAGACCCAGTACTTC. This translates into CSGDGETQYF.

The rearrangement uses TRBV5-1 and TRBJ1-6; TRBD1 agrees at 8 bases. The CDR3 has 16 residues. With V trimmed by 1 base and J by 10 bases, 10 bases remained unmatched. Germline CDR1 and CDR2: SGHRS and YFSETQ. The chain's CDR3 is CASSLRADRGKSPLHF. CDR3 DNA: TGCGCCAGCAGCTTGCGAGCCGACAGGGGAAAATCACCCCTCCACTTT.

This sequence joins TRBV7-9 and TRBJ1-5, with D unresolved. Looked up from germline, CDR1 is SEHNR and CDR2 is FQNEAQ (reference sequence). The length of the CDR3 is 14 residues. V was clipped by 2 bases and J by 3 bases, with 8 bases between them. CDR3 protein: CASSLSGYNQPQHF. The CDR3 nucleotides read TGTGCCAGCAGCTTATCAGGATACAATCAGCCCCAGCATTTT. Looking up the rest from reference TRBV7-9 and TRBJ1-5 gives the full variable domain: DTGVSQNPRHKITKRGQNVTFRCDPISEHNRLYWYRQTLGQGPEFLTYFQNEAQLEKSRLLSDRFSAERPKGSFSTLEIQRTEQGDSAMYLCASSLSGYNQPQHFGDGTRLSIL.

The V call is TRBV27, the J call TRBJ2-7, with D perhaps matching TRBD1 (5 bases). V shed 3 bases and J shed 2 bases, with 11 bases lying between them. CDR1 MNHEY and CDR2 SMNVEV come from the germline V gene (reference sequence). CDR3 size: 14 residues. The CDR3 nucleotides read TGTGCCAGCAGTTTTAGGATAGGGGCCTACGAGCAGTACTTC. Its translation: CASSFRIGAYEQYF.

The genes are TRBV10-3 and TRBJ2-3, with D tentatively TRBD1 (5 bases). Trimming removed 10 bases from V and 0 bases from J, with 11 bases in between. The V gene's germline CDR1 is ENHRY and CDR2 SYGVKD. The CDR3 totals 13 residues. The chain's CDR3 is CATRTTSTDTQYF. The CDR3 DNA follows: TGTGCCACGCGGACAACTAGCACAGATACGCAGTATTTT.

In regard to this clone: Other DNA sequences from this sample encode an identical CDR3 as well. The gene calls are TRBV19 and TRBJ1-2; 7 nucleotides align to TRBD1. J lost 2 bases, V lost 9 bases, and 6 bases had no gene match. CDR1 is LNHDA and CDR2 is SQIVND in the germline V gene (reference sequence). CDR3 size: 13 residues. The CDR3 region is CASSPGQNYGYTF. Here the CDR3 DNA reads TGTGCCAGCAGCCCGGGACAGAACTATGGCTACACCTTC.

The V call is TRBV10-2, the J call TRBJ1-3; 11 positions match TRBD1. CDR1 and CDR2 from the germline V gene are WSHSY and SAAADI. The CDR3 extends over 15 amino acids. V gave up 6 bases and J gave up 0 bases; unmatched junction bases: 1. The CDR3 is CASRGTGGSGNTIYF. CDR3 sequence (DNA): TGCGCCAGCAGGGGGACAGGGGGCTCTGGAAACACCATATATTTT.

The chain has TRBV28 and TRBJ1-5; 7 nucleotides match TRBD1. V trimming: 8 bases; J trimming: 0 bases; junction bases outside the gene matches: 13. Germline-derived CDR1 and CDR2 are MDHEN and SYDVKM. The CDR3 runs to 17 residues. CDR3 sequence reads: CASYGTATYYSNQPQHF. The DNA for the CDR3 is TGTGCCAGCTATGGGACAGCTACTTACTATAGCAATCAGCCCCAGCATTTT. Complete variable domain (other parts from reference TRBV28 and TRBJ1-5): DVKVTQSSRYLVKRTGEKVFLECVQDMDHENMFWYRQDPGLGLRLIYFSYDVKMKEKGDIPEGYSVSREKKERFSLILESASTNQTSMYLCASYGTATYYSNQPQHFGDGTRLSIL.

DNA for the CDR3: TGTGCCTGGATTCCGGGACAGGGATTTATTATGGACACCGGGGAGCTGTTTTTT. It specifies CAWIPGQGFIMDTGELFF. The V gene is TRBV30, the J gene TRBJ2-2, with 9 bases lining up with TRBD1. Losses at the gene ends were 4 bases for V and 3 bases for J; bases not matched to a gene: 15. Germline-derived CDR1 and CDR2 are GTSNPN and SVGIG (reference sequence). The CDR3 loop spans 18 amino acids.

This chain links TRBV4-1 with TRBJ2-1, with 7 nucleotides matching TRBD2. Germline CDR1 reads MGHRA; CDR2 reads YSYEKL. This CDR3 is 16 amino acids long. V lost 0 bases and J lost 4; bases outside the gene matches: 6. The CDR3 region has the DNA TGCGCCAGCAGCCAAGATAAGCGGGGAGTTTACAATGAGCAGTTCTTC. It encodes CASSQDKRGVYNEQFF.

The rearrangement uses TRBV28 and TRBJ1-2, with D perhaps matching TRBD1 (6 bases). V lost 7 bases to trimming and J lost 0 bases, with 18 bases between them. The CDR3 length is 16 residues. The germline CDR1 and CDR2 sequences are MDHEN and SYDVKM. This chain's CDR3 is CASIWAGDLPNYGYTF. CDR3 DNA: TGTGCCAGCATTTGGGCAGGGGACCTCCCTAACTATGGCTACACCTTC.